The 27 T cell receptor beta chains given below trace back to one sample, sequenced in a study of shared T cell receptors in the human thymus. TCRdb's table, derived via immunoSEQ multiplex PCR, lists solely in-frame clones and lacks some. The table shows 550,000 to 800,000 clones, with 80% to 90% occurring only once. The sample was also reused in another study, on human thymus T cells.

Sequencing was done on a sample of thymocytes. These receptors were collected from a girl in the first two years of life with a congenital heart defect.

On this clone: Other DNA sequences from this sample encode an identical CDR3 as well. The chain recombines TRBV7-2 with TRBJ1-2, with TRBD1 matching over 8 bases. Germline-derived CDR1 and CDR2 are SGHTA and FQGNSA. The length of the CDR3 is 13 residues. Trimming cost V 5 bases and J 4 bases; bases outside gene matches: 3. CDR3 sequence reads: CASSLTGGYGYTF. For the CDR3, the DNA is TGTGCCAGCAGCCTAACAGGGGGCTATGGCTACACCTTC.

The chain recombines TRBV25-1 with TRBJ2-5; TRBD1 might be the D (5 bases). V lost 4 bases to trimming and J lost 5 bases, with 23 bases between them. The CDR3 extends over 17 amino acids. Germline CDR1 is MGHDK and CDR2 is SYGVNS. The CDR3 here is CASSGRRTRQRWETQYF. The CDR3 region has the DNA TGTGCCAGCAGTGGGCGTCGGACAAGGCAGCGTTGGGAGACCCAGTACTTC.

This clone was detected once. The chain employs TRBV28 and TRBJ2-7, with TRBD1 matching over 11 bases. The V segment lost 4 bases and the J segment 2 bases; nucleotides outside the gene matches: 16. Germline V gene data show CDR1 as MDHEN and CDR2 as SYDVKM. The CDR3 runs 19 residues. In nucleotides, the CDR3 is TGTGCCAGCAGTTCCACCGGGACAGGGGGGACCAATAGGGCCTACGAGCAGTACTTC. Its translation: CASSSTGTGGTNRAYEQYF. The complete variable domain, with remaining parts taken from reference TRBV28 and TRBJ2-7, reads DVKVTQSSRYLVKRTGEKVFLECVQDMDHENMFWYRQDPGLGLRLIYFSYDVKMKEKGDIPEGYSVSREKKERFSLILESASTNQTSMYLCASSSTGTGGTNRAYEQYFGPGTRLTVT.

The chain joins TRBV28 to TRBJ1-1; TRBD1 matches 7 bases. Germline V lookup: CDR1 MDHEN, CDR2 SYDVKM. The CDR3 runs to 15 residues. V trimming: 5 bases; J trimming: 8 bases; junction bases outside the gene matches: 14. The CDR3 loop reads CASSPLRPGGGEAFF. The CDR3 DNA reads TGTGCCAGCAGTCCTCTTCGTCCAGGGGGAGGCGAAGCTTTCTTT.

This clone occurred once. The chain links TRBV4-1 to TRBJ2-7; D possibly corresponds to TRBD2 (5 bases). The V gene's germline CDR1 is MGHRA and CDR2 YSYEKL. The V end lost 5 bases, the J end lost 3 bases, and 20 bases lay between the germline ends. This CDR3 has 16 amino acids. The CDR3 region is CASSEVNSGLGYEQYF. The CDR3 DNA follows: TGCGCCAGCAGCGAAGTAAACAGCGGATTAGGCTACGAGCAGTACTTC.

The rearrangement uses TRBV29-1 and TRBJ2-1; TRBD1 agrees at 8 bases. This CDR3 contains 14 residues. With V trimmed by 6 bases and J by 7 bases, 11 bases remained unmatched. Germline V CDR1 and CDR2: SQVTM, ANQGSEA. As DNA, the CDR3 is TGCAGCGTCCCTCCGGGACGGACAGGGAATGAGCAGTTCTTC. Its protein is CSVPPGRTGNEQFF.

The chain combines TRBV5-5 with TRBJ2-5, with a weak D call TRBD2 (7 bases). Germline CDR1 is SGHKS and CDR2 is YYEKEE (reference sequence). V was cut by 7 bases and J by 4 bases, with 23 bases left in between. The CDR3 sequence is 16 residues long. The CDR3 loop reads CASSLRGSAGAETQYF. The CDR3, as DNA: TGTGCCAGCTCCCTGAGGGGGTCGGCGGGGGCAGAGACCCAGTACTTC.

The rearrangement joins TRBV6-7 to TRBJ1-2, with 7 bases lining up with TRBD1. TRBV6-7 belongs to the ORF category, with a function that is uncertain. CDR3 size: 13 residues. V lost 5 bases, J lost 2 bases, and 2 bases stayed unmatched. CDR3 in DNA: TGTGCCAGCAGTCGGGACAGAAACTATGGCTACACCTTC. The encoded protein is CASSRDRNYGYTF.

This chain connects TRBV27 to TRBJ1-1, with a weak D call TRBD1 (5 bases). This CDR3 contains 18 residues. V was cut by 5 bases and J by 0 bases, with 22 bases left in between. From germline, CDR1 is MNHEY and CDR2 SMNVEV (reference sequence). The CDR3 loop is CASSPWGEGIPLNTEAFF. In DNA, the CDR3 is TGTGCCAGCAGTCCATGGGGGGAGGGAATCCCTCTGAACACTGAAGCTTTCTTT.

This rearrangement joins TRBV12-5 to TRBJ1-1; D remains ambiguous. Trimming took off 2 bases at V and 1 base at J, with 14 bases between the two ends. The CDR3 covers 16 residues. Germline V gene sequence: CDR1 LGHNT, CDR2 FRNRAP. The DNA of the CDR3 is TGTGCTAGTGGTTTGTATGGGTCGCCGGGGAACACTGAAGCTTTCTTT. Amino acid sequence: CASGLYGSPGNTEAFF.

The V and J genes are TRBV19 and TRBJ2-3, with 10 bases that match TRBD2. V lost 3 bases and J lost 5; bases outside the gene matches: 8. This CDR3 has 16 amino acids. In germline, CDR1 is LNHDA, CDR2 SQIVND (reference sequence). The CDR3 nucleotides read TGTGCCAGTAGTATTACGCTAGCGGGGGCGAGAGATACGCAGTATTTT. Translating gives CASSITLAGARDTQYF.

The gene calls are TRBV12-5 and TRBJ1-2; 9 nucleotides line up with TRBD1. The CDR3 length is 15 residues. In germline, CDR1 is LGHNT, CDR2 FRNRAP. Trimming at V came to 7 bases and at J to 8 bases, leaving 14 bases not matched to a gene. CDR3 amino acids: CASDLGTGGDWGYTF. CDR3 sequence (DNA): TGTGCTAGTGACCTGGGTACAGGGGGCGATTGGGGCTACACCTTC.

The rearrangement joins TRBV5-1 to TRBJ1-1; 7 bases agree with TRBD1. Losses at the gene ends were 0 bases for V and 3 bases for J; bases not matched to a gene: 14. The CDR3 runs to 18 residues. The germline V gene encodes CDR1 SGHRS and CDR2 YFSETQ. CDR3 DNA sequence: TGCGCCAGCAGCTTGGGACCCTTAACAGGGGAGGTTTACACTGAAGCTTTCTTT. Translating it yields CASSLGPLTGEVYTEAFF.

The V gene is TRBV6-8, the J gene TRBJ1-5; D is ambiguous. Germline values: CDR1 MNHGY, CDR2 SAAAGT. The V end was cut by 4 bases, the J end by 6 bases, with 10 bases between. The CDR3 spans 13 residues. DNA for the CDR3: TGTGCCAGCAGTTTCCAGGCCGGTCAGCCCCAGCATTTT. Protein sequence: CASSFQAGQPQHF.

The rearrangement links TRBV5-4 to TRBJ1-1; possibly TRBD1 for D (6 bases). Trimming left V 1 base short and J 1 base short, with 17 bases between. Germline CDR1 is SGHNT and CDR2 is YYREEE (reference sequence). This CDR3 comprises 17 residues. CDR3 in amino acids: CASSLPSQGGPNTEAFF. CDR3 bases: TGTGCCAGCAGCTTGCCCTCACAGGGAGGGCCGAACACTGAAGCTTTCTTT.

The chain employs TRBV5-5 and TRBJ2-4; 8 positions agree with TRBD1. Germline V CDR1 and CDR2: SGHKS, YYEKEE (reference sequence). The CDR3 sequence is 15 residues long. J lost 3 bases, V lost 5 bases, and 7 bases had no gene match. CDR3 region: CASSRGQDFKNIQYF. DNA of the CDR3: TGTGCCAGCAGTCGGGGACAGGACTTCAAAAACATTCAGTACTTC.

The chain joins TRBV7-9 to TRBJ1-3; TRBD1 might be the D (6 bases). CDR1 SEHNR and CDR2 FQNEAQ come from the germline V gene (reference sequence). Trimming stripped 5 bases from V and 0 bases from J, with 20 bases between. CDR3 length: 18 amino acids. CDR3 in amino acids: CASSPPPGDRSSGNTIYF. In DNA, the CDR3 is TGTGCCAGCAGCCCCCCGCCGGGCGACAGGAGCTCTGGAAACACCATATATTTT.

The chain links TRBV28 to TRBJ1-5; 7 positions agree with TRBD1. CDR1 is MDHEN, CDR2 SYDVKM, per germline. This CDR3 region has 15 residues. V shed 6 bases, J shed 7 bases, and the junction held 12 bases outside the gene matches. As DNA, the CDR3 is TGTGCCAGCAGCCTAGACAGGGAAGGGAAGCAGCCCCAGCATTTT. This encodes CASSLDREGKQPQHF.

This clone occurred once. The rearrangement joins TRBV5-8 to TRBJ1-3; D unresolved. The V and J ends lost 5 bases and 1 base respectively, with 7 bases between them. This CDR3 is 13 amino acids long. CDR1 is SGHTS and CDR2 is YDEGEE in the germline V gene. The CDR3 protein is CASRRGSGNTIYF. The CDR3 coding sequence is TGTGCCAGCAGGCGGGGATCTGGAAACACCATATATTTT.

The rearrangement joins TRBV6-5 to TRBJ2-5; weak D call: TRBD1 (6 bases). CDR1 is MNHEY, CDR2 SVGAGI, per germline. The length of the CDR3 is 14 residues. V was clipped by 6 bases and J by 5 bases, with 16 bases between them. CDR3 nucleotides: TGTGCCAGCAGGCGACCGACAGGCCCGGAGACCCAGTACTTC. Translating it yields CASRRPTGPETQYF.

In this sample, this clone turned up once. The V call is TRBV7-2, the J call TRBJ2-1; 7 positions agree with TRBD1. The CDR3 sequence is 15 residues long. The germline V gene has CDR1 SGHTA and CDR2 FQGNSA. Unmatched junction bases numbered 6, after V lost 1 base and J lost 6 bases. CDR3 nucleotides: TGTGCCAGCAGCTTAGGCCAGGGGGACGGCAATGAGCAGTTCTTC. Translation gives CASSLGQGDGNEQFF.

The chain couples TRBV19 to TRBJ2-7; D possibly corresponds to TRBD1 (5 bases). The germline gives CDR1 LNHDA, CDR2 SQIVND (reference sequence). This CDR3 is 16 amino acids long. Trimming removed 3 bases from V and 3 bases from J, with 18 bases in between. CDR3 nucleotides: TGTGCCAGTAGTATTACTACAGGTCATGTTAGCTACGAGCAGTACTTC. The encoded protein is CASSITTGHVSYEQYF.

A single count supports this clone. The chain is built from TRBV6-4 and TRBJ2-3, with a possible D match to TRBD2 (5 bases). V shed 0 bases and J shed 0 bases, with 7 bases lying between them. The germline V gene has CDR1 MRHNA and CDR2 SNTAGT. This CDR3 has 15 residues. This CDR3 reads CASSDSRESTDTQYF. CDR3 sequence (DNA): TGTGCCAGCAGTGACTCGAGGGAGAGCACAGATACGCAGTATTTT.

The chain couples TRBV5-4 to TRBJ1-2, with a possible D match to TRBD1 (6 bases). The V gene's germline CDR1 is SGHNT and CDR2 YYREEE (reference sequence). The length of the CDR3 is 13 residues. V gave up 3 bases and J gave up 7 bases, with 13 bases separating them. The CDR3 DNA is TGTGCCAGCAGCTCGGACAGAGGTAGTGGCTACACCTTC. The encoded protein is CASSSDRGSGYTF. Full variable domain (missing parts from reference TRBV5-4 and TRBJ1-2): ETGVTQSPTHLIKTRGQQVTLRCSSQSGHNTVSWYQQALGQGPQFIFQYYREEENGRGNFPPRFSGLQFPNYSSELNVNALELDDSALYLCASSSDRGSGYTFGSGTRLTVV.

This chain uses TRBV19 with TRBJ2-1, with TRBD2 matching over 10 bases. Germline CDR1 and CDR2: LNHDA and SQIVND (reference sequence). V lost 6 bases to trimming and J lost 3 bases; unmatched junction nucleotides: 5. CDR3 size: 15 residues. DNA for the CDR3: TGTGCCAGTAGGGCACTAGCGGGGAACTACAATGAGCAGTTCTTC. Protein product: CASRALAGNYNEQFF.

The V gene is TRBV15, the J gene TRBJ2-5, with 7 bases fitting TRBD1. Looked up from germline, CDR1 is LNHNV and CDR2 is YYDKDF (reference sequence). The V and J ends lost 5 bases and 6 bases, in that order; junction bases with no gene match: 18. The CDR3 is made up of 17 amino acids. CDR3 coding DNA: TGTGCCACCAGCTCACCGATATCTAGAGGGGGCGGAAAGACCCAGTACTTC. Protein product: CATSSPISRGGGKTQYF.

This clone was seen a handful of times. The rearrangement joins TRBV2 to TRBJ1-1; TRBD1 matches 7 bases. Trimming removed 2 bases from V and 5 bases from J; junction bases left unmatched: 8. This CDR3 region has 15 residues. Germline V lookup: CDR1 SNHLY, CDR2 FYNNEI. The CDR3 sequence is CASSEKWDRKTEAFF. The CDR3 bases are TGTGCCAGCAGTGAAAAATGGGACAGAAAAACTGAAGCTTTCTTT. The whole variable domain, remainder taken from reference TRBV2 and TRBJ1-1, is EPEVTQTPSHQVTQMGQEVILRCVPISNHLYFYWYRQILGQKVEFLVSFYNNEISEKSEIFDDQFSVERPDGSNFTLKIRSTKLEDSAMYFCASSEKWDRKTEAFFGQGTRLTVV.